This is a list of T cell receptor beta chains from one sample in a study of blood T cell repertoires in COVID-19. Only in-frame clones appear in the TCRdb table, and some are missing; sequencing was by immunoSEQ multiplex PCR. The sample lists 300,000 to 350,000 clones; about 86% were seen once. The sequenced sample consisted of PBMCs or T cells enriched from blood (not recorded which). Source of these receptors: a woman aged 35 to 49 with acute COVID-19. CDR3s include the opening cysteine and the closing phenylalanine or tryptophan. D genes are given only for firm matches. Clone size is shown for a subset of rows, as once, few, many or a class of expanded clone.

d_gene	abundance	v_gene	j_gene	CDR3nt	CDR3aa
-	-	TRBV12-5	TRBJ1-6	TGTGCTAGTGGGGTCCAAGGGGGTAATTCACCCCTCCACTTT	CASGVQGGNSPLHF
TRBD2	-	TRBV3-1/TRBV3-2	TRBJ2-7	TGTGCCAGCAGCTACGGGACTAGCGGTACCTACGAGCAGTACTTC	CASSYGTSGTYEQYF
-	once	TRBV28	TRBJ1-2	TGTGCCAGCAGATCCGGGAATAACTATGGCTACACCTTC	CASRSGNNYGYTF
-	once	TRBV4-3	TRBJ2-7	TGCGCCAGCAGCCAAGATCGTACAACCAGCTACGAGCAGTACTTC	CASSQDRTTSYEQYF
TRBD1	-	TRBV18	TRBJ2-5	TGTGCCAGCTCACCACCTACAGGGGTTGGTCAAGAGACCCAGTACTTC	CASSPPTGVGQETQYF
-	-	TRBV9	TRBJ1-1	TGTGCCAGCAGCGTAGGAATGATTCGGGGGTACGGCACTGAAGCTTTCTTT	CASSVGMIRGYGTEAFF
-	-	TRBV3-1/TRBV3-2	TRBJ1-4	TGTGCCAGCAGTCGTAATGAAAAACTGTTTTTT	CASSRNEKLFF
-	-	TRBV11-2	TRBJ2-2	TGTGCCAGCAGCTTAGAGGGCGGGAAGATGGGCGGGGAGCTGTTTTTT	CASSLEGGKMGGELFF
-	-	TRBV18	TRBJ1-1	TGTGCCAGCTCACCCAACGGGGACACTGAAGCTTTCTTT	CASSPNGDTEAFF
TRBD1	-	TRBV25-1	TRBJ2-7	TGTGCCAGCAGTGGGTGGACAGGGGACGAGCAGTACTTC	CASSGWTGDEQYF
TRBD1	-	TRBV7-2	TRBJ1-2	TGTGCCAGCAGCTCCGGACAGGCATATGGCTACACCTTC	CASSSGQAYGYTF
-	-	TRBV7-7	TRBJ2-7	TGTGCCAGCAGCTTAGATAAAAGGGAGAGCTCCTACGAGCAGTACTTC	CASSLDKRESSYEQYF
TRBD2	-	TRBV2	TRBJ2-2	TGTGCCAGCACTAAACGACTAGCGGGGGTCACCGGGGAGCTGTTTTTT	CASTKRLAGVTGELFF
-	-	TRBV28	TRBJ1-2	TGTGCCAGCAGTCCACCTCCAGGGACTGGGTCTCGTGGCTACACCTTC	CASSPPPGTGSRGYTF
-	-	TRBV21-1	TRBJ2-5	TGTGCCAGCAGCAGGGGGGGACGGCAAGAGACCCAGTACTTC	CASSRGGRQETQYF
TRBD1	once	TRBV5-1	TRBJ1-1	TGCGCCAGCAAAGGGACAGGGGGGAACACTGAAGCTTTCTTT	CASKGTGGNTEAFF
-	-	TRBV6-6	TRBJ1-3	TGTGCCAGCATGGGGCATGCCTCTGGAAACACCATATATTTT	CASMGHASGNTIYF
TRBD1	-	TRBV14	TRBJ1-1	TGTGCCAGCAGCGTACAGGGGATTAGGGGAGACACTGAAGCTTTCTTT	CASSVQGIRGDTEAFF
-	-	TRBV19	TRBJ1-4	TGTGCCAGTAGTCCCCCCCGTAGAGCAACTAATGAAAAACTGTTTTTT	CASSPPRRATNEKLFF
TRBD1	-	TRBV19	TRBJ2-2	TGTGCCAGTAGTATCTTACAGGGGGCGCAGAGGGGCGGGGAGCTGTTTTTT	CASSILQGAQRGGELFF
TRBD1	-	TRBV2	TRBJ1-2	TGTGCCAGCAGGACGGAGCAGGGGGCTGGCTATGGCTACACCTTC	CASRTEQGAGYGYTF